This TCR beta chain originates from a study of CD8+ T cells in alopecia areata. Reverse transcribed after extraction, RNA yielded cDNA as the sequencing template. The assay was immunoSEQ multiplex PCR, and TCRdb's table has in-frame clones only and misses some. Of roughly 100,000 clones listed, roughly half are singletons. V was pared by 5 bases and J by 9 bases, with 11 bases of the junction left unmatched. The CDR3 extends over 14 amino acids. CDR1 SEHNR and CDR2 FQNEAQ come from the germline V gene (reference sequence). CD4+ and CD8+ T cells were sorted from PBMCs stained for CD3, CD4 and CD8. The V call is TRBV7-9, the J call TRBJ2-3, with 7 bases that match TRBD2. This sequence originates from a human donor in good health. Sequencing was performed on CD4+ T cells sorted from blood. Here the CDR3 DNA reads TGTGCCAGCAGCCCTCGCCTGGGGGGGTTCACGCAGTATTTT. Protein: CASSPRLGGFTQYF.